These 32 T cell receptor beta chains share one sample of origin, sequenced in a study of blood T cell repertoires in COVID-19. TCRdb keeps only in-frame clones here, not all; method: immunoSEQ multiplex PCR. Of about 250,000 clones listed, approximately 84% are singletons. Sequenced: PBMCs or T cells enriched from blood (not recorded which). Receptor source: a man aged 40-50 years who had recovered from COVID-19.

The CDR3 protein is CASSQTGPAQYF. In DNA form, the CDR3 reads TGCGCCAGCAGCCAGACGGGTCCGGCGCAGTATTTT. This sequence joins TRBV5-1 and TRBJ2-3; D is uncertain. With 4 bases removed from V and 10 bases from J, the gap between germline ends came to 13 bases. Germline CDR1 is SGHRS and CDR2 is YFSETQ. CDR3 length: 12 amino acids.

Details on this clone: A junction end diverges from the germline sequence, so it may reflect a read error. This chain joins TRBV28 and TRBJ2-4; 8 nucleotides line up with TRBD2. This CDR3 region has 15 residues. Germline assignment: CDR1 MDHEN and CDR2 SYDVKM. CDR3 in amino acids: CASSGGELAENIQYF. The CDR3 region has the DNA TGTGCCAGCAGCGGGGGGGAACTAGCCGAAAACATTCAGTACTTC.

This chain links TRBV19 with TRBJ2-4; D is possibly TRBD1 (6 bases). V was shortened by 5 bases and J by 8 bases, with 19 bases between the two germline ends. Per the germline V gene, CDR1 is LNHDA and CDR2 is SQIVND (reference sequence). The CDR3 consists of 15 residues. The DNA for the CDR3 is TGTGCCAGTAGTCTGCAGACAGGTACGAGGGACATTCAGTACTTC. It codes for CASSLQTGTRDIQYF.

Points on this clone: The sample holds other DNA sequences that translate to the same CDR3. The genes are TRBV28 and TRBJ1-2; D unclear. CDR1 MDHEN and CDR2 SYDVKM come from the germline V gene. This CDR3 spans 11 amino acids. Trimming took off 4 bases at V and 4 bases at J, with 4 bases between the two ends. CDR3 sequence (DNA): TGTGCCAGCAGTTCAGTCTATGGCTACACCTTC. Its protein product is CASSSVYGYTF.

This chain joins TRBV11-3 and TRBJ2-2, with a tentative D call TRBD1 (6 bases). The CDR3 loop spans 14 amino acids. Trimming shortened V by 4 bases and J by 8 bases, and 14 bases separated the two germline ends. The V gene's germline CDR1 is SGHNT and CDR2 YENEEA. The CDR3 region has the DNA TGTGCCAGCAGCTCCCGGGACATTTCTGGGGAGCTGTTTTTT. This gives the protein CASSSRDISGELFF.

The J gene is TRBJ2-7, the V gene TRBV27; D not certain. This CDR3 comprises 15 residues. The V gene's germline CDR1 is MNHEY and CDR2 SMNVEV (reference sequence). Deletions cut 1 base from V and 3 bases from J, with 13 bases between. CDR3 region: CASSLLNDPYYEQYF. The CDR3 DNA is TGTGCCAGCAGTTTATTAAATGATCCCTACTACGAGCAGTACTTC.

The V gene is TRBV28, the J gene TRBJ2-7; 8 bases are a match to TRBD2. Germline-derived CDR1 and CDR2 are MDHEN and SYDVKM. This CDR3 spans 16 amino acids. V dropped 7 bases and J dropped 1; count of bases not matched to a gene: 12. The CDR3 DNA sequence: TGTGCCAGCACCTCTTGGCTTCCGGGAGGGTCCTACGAGCAGTACTTC. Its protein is CASTSWLPGGSYEQYF.

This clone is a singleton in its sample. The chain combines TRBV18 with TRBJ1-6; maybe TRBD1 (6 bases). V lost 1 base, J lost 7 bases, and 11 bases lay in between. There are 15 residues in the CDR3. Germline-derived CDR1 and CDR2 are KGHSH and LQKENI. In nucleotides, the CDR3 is TGTGCCAGCTCACCACAGGACAGTGCAAATTCACCCCTCCACTTT. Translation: CASSPQDSANSPLHF.

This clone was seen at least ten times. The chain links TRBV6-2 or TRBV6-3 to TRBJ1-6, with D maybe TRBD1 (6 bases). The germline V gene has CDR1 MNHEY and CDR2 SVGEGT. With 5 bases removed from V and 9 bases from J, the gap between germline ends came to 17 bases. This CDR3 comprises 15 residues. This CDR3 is CASSAPEQTGSPLHF. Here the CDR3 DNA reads TGTGCCAGCAGTGCACCGGAGCAGACAGGTTCACCCCTCCACTTT.

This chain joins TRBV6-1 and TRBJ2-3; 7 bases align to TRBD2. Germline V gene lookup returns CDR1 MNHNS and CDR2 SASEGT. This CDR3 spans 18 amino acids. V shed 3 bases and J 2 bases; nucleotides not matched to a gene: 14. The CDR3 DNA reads TGTGCCAGCAGTGATAGACTTGGCGGGGGAGGGTACACAGATACGCAGTATTTT. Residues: CASSDRLGGGGYTDTQYF.

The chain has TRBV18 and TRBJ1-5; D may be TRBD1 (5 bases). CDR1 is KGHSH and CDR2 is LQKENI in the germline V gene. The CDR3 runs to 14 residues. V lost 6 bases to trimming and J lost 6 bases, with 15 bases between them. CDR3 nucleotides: TGTGCCAGCTCCGAGTTGATGGGGGGTCAGCCCCAGCATTTT. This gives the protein CASSELMGGQPQHF.

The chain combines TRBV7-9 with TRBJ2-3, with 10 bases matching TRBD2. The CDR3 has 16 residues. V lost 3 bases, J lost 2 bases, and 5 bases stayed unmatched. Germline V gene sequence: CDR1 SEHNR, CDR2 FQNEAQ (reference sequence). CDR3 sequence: CASSLNSGRITDTQYF. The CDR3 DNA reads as TGTGCCAGCAGCTTGAATAGCGGGAGGATCACAGATACGCAGTATTTT.

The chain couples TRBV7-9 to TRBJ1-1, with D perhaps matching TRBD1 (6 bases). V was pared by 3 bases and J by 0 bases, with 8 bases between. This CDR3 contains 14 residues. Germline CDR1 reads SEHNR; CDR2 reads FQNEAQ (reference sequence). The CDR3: CASSFHRVNTEAFF. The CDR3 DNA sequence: TGTGCCAGCAGCTTCCACAGGGTGAACACTGAAGCTTTCTTT.

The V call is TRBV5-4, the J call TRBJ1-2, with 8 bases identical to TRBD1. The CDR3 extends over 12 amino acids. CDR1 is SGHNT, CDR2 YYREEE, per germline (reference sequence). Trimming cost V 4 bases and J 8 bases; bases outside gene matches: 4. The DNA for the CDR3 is TGTGCCAGCAGCGGACAGGGTTACGGCTACACCTTC. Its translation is CASSGQGYGYTF.

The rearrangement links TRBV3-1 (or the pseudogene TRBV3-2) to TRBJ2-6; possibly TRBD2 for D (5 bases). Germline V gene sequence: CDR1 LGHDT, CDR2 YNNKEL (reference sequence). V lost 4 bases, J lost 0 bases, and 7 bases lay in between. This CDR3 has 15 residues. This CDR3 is CASSRGVSGANVLTF. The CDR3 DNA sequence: TGTGCCAGCAGCCGGGGAGTCTCTGGGGCCAACGTCCTGACTTTC.

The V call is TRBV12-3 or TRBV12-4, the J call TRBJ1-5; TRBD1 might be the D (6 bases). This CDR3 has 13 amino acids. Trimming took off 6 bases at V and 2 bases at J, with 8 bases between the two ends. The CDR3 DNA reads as TGTGCCAGCAGATCAGGGGGCAATCAGCCCCAGCATTTT. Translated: CASRSGGNQPQHF.

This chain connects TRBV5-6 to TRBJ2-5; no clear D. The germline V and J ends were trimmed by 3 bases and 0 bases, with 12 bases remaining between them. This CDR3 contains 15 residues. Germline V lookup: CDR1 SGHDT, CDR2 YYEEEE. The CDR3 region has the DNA TGTGCCAGCAGCTCCCTCCAAGCGTACCAAGAGACCCAGTACTTC. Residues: CASSSLQAYQETQYF.

The CDR3 loop reads CASSYRRNYGYTF. CDR3 DNA: TGTGCCAGCAGCTACAGGCGTAACTATGGCTACACCTTC. The rearrangement joins TRBV5-8 to TRBJ1-2, with D possibly being TRBD1 (5 bases). V dropped 3 bases and J dropped 1 base, with 7 bases sitting between them. Per germline, CDR1 SGHTS and CDR2 YDEGEE. The CDR3 is 13 residues long. The full variable domain, completed using reference TRBV5-8 and TRBJ1-2, is EAGVTQSPTHLIKTRGQQATLRCSPISGHTSVYWYQQALGLGLQFLLWYDEGEERNRGNFPPRFSGRQFPNYSSELNVNALELEDSALYLCASSYRRNYGYTFGSGTRLTVV.

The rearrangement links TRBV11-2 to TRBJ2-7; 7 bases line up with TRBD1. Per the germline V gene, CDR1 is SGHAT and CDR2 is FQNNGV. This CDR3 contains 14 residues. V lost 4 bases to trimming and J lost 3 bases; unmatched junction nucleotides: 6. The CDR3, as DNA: TGTGCCAGCAGCTCGAACAGGGACAGCTACGAGCAGTACTTC. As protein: CASSSNRDSYEQYF.

The CDR3 nucleotides are TGTGCCAGCAGCAGTAAGGCGGGCACTTCTAGCGAGCAGTACTTC. Its protein product is CASSSKAGTSSEQYF. The gene calls are TRBV7-9 and TRBJ2-7; D possibly corresponds to TRBD2 (5 bases). Germline CDR1 is SEHNR and CDR2 is FQNEAQ (reference sequence). Between the trimmed V and J ends, which lost 5 bases and 6 bases, there was a span of 20 bases. CDR3 size: 15 residues.

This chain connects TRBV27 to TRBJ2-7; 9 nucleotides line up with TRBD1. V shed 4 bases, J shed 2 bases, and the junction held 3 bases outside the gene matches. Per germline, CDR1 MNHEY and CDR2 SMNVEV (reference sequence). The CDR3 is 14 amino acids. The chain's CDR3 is CASSSGQGTYEQYF. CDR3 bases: TGTGCCAGCAGTTCCGGACAGGGGACCTACGAGCAGTACTTC.

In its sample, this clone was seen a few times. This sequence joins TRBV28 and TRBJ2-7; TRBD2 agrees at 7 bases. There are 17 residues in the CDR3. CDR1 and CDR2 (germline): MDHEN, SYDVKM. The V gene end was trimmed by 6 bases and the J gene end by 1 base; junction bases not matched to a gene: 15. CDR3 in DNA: TGTGCCAGCAGCCTTATCCTCTTCAGGGAGGGGTCCTACGAGCAGTACTTC. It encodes CASSLILFREGSYEQYF.

CDR3 sequence (DNA): TGTGCCAGCAGCTCCGGACAGGGTTTGGAAGCTTTCTTT. Translating it yields CASSSGQGLEAFF. This rearrangement joins TRBV5-6 to TRBJ1-1; 8 positions match TRBD1. The CDR3 is made up of 13 amino acids. V shed 3 bases, J shed 8 bases, and the junction held 6 bases outside the gene matches. CDR1 is SGHDT and CDR2 is YYEEEE in the germline V gene.

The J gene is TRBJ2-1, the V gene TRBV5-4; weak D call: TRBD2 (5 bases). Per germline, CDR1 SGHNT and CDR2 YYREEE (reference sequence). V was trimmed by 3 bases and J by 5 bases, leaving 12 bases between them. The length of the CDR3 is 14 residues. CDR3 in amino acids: CASSSASGDNEQFF. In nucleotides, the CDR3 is TGTGCCAGCAGCTCGGCTTCCGGGGACAATGAGCAGTTCTTC.

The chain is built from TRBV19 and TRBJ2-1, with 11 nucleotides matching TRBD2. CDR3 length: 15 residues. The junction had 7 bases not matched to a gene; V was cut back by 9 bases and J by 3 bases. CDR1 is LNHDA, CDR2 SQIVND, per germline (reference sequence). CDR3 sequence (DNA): TGTGCCAGCTATGGGACTAGCGGAAACTACAATGAGCAGTTCTTC. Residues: CASYGTSGNYNEQFF.

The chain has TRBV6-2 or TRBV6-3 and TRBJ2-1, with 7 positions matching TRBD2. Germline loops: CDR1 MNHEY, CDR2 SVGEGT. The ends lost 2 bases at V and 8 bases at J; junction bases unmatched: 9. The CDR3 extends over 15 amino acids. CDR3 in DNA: TGTGCCAGCAGTTACAGGTCGGGGGAGGGCTATGAGCAGTTCTTC. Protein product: CASSYRSGEGYEQFF.

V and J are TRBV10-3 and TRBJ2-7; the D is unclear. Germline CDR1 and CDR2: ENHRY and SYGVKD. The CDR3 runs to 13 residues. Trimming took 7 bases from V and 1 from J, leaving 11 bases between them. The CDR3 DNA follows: TGTGCCATCATGGCACAAAATTCCTACGAGCAGTACTTC. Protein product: CAIMAQNSYEQYF.

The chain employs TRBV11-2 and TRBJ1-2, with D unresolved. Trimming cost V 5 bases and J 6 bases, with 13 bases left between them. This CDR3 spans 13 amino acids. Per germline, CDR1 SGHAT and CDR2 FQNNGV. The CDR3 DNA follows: TGTGCCAGCAGCCAAGGGAGGGCGAATGGCTACACCTTC. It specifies CASSQGRANGYTF. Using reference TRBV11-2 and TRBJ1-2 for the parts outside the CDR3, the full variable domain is EAGVAQSPRYKIIEKRQSVAFWCNPISGHATLYWYQQILGQGPKLLIQFQNNGVVDDSQLPKDRFSAERLKGVDSTLKIQPAKLEDSAVYLCASSQGRANGYTFGSGTRLTVV.

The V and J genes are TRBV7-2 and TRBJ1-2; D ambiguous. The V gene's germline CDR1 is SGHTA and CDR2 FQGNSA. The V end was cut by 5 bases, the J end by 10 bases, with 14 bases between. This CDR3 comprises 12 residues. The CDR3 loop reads CASSPGVSDYTF. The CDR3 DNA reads TGTGCCAGCAGCCCCGGAGTCTCCGACTACACCTTC.

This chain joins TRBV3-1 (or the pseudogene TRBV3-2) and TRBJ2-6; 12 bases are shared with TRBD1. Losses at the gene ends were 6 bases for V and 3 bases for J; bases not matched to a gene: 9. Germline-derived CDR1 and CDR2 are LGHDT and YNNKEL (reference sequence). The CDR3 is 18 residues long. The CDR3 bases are TGTGCCAGCAGTCGTTTCCGGGACAGGGGGCTTGGGGCCAACGTCCTGACTTTC. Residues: CASSRFRDRGLGANVLTF.

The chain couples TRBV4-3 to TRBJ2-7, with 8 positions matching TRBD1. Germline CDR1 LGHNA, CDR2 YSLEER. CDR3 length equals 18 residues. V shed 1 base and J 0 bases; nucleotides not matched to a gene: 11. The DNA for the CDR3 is TGCGCCAGCAGCCAAGTGGTGACGACAGGGGAGAACTCCTACGAGCAGTACTTC. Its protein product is CASSQVVTTGENSYEQYF.

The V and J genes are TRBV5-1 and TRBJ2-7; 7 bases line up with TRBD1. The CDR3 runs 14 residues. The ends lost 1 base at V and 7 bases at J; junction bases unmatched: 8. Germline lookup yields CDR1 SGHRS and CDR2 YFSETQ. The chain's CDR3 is CASSLRQGTPEQYF. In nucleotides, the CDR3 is TGCGCCAGCAGCTTGCGACAGGGTACCCCTGAGCAGTACTTC.